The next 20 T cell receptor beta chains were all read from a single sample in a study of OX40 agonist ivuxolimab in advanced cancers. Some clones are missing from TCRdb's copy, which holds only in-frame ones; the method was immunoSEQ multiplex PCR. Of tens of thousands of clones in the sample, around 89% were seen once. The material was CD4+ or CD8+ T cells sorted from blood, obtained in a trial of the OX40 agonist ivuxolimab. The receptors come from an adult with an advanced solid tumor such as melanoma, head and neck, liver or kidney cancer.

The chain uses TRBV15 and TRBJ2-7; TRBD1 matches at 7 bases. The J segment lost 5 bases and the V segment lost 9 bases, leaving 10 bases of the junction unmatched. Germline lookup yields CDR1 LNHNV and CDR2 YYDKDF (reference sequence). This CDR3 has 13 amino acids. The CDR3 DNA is TGTGCCACTTCCCGACAGGGCCACGACGAGCAGTACTTC. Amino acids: CATSRQGHDEQYF.

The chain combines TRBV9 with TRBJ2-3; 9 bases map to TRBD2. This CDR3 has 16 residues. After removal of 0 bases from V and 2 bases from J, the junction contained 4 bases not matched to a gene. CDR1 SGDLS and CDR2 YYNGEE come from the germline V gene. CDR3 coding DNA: TGTGCCAGCAGCGTAGGGGTAGCGGGGGTCACAGATACGCAGTATTTT. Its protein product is CASSVGVAGVTDTQYF.

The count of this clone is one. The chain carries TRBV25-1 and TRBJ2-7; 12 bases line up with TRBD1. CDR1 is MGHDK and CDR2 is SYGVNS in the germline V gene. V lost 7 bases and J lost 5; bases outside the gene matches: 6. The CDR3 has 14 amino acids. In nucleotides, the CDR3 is TGTGCCAGCACTTTTGGGACAGGGGGCAACGAGCAGTACTTC. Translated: CASTFGTGGNEQYF.

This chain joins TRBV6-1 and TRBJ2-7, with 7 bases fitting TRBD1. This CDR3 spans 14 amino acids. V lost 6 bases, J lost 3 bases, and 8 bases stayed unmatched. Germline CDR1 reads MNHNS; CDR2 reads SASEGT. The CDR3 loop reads CASRDLGQNYEQYF. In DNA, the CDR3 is TGTGCCAGCAGGGATTTGGGACAGAACTACGAGCAGTACTTC.

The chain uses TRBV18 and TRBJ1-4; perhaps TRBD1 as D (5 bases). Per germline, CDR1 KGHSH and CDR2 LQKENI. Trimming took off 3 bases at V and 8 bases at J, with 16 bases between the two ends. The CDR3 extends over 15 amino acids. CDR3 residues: CASSPMGVSEEKLFF. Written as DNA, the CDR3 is TGTGCCAGCTCACCCATGGGGGTGAGTGAGGAAAAACTGTTTTTT.

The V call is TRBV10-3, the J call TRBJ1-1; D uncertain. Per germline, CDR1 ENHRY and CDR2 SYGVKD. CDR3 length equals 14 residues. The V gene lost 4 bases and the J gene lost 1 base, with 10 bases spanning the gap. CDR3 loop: CAISGGTQNTEAFF. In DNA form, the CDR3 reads TGTGCCATCAGTGGGGGAACCCAGAACACTGAAGCTTTCTTT.

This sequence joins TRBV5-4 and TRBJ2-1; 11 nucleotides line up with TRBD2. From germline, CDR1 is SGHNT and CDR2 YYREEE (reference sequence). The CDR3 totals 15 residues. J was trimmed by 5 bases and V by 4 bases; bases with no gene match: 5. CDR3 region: CASSQVAGGDNEQFF. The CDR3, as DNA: TGTGCCAGCAGCCAAGTAGCGGGGGGGGACAATGAGCAGTTCTTC. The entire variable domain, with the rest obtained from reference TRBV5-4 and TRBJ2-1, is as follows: ETGVTQSPTHLIKTRGQQVTLRCSSQSGHNTVSWYQQALGQGPQFIFQYYREEENGRGNFPPRFSGLQFPNYSSELNVNALELDDSALYLCASSQVAGGDNEQFFGPGTRLTVL.

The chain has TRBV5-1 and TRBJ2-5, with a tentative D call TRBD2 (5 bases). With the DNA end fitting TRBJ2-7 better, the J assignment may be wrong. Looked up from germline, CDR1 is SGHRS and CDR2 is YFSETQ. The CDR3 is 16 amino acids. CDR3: CASSLDGTGWSYEQYF. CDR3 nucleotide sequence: TGCGCCAGCAGCTTGGACGGCACGGGATGGTCCTACGAGCAGTACTTC.

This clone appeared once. This chain's CDR3 is CASSSGTSGGTGELFF. CDR3 bases: TGTGCCAGCAGCTCTGGGACTAGCGGGGGCACCGGGGAGCTGTTTTTT. This chain joins TRBV7-2 and TRBJ2-2; 14 bases are shared with TRBD2. Germline-derived CDR1 and CDR2 are SGHTA and FQGNSA. CDR3 size: 16 residues. The V segment lost 4 bases and the J segment 4 bases; nucleotides outside the gene matches: 2. Filled out from reference TRBV7-2 and TRBJ2-2, the complete variable domain reads GAGVSQSPSNKVTEKGKDVELRCDPISGHTALYWYRQSLGQGLEFLIYFQGNSAPDKSGLPSDRFSAERTGGSVSTLTIQRTQQEDSAVYLCASSSGTSGGTGELFFGEGSRLTVL.

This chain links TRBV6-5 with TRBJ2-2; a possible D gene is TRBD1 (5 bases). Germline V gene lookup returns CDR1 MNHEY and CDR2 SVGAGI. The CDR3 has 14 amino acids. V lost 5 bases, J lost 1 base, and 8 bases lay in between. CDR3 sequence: CASSQGRNTGELFF. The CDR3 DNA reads TGTGCCAGCAGTCAGGGTCGGAACACCGGGGAGCTGTTTTTT.

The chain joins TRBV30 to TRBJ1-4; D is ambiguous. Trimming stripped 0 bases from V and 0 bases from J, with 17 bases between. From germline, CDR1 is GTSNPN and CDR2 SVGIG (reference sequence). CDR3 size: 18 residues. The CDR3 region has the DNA TGTGCCTGGAGTGTACCAGGACGGGCCAGAGCAACTAATGAAAAACTGTTTTTT. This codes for CAWSVPGRARATNEKLFF. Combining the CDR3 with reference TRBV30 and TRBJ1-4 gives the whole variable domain SQTIHQWPATLVQPVGSPLSLECTVEGTSNPNLYWYRQAAGRGLQLLFYSVGIGQISSEVPQNLSASRPQDRQFILSSKKLLLSDSGFYLCAWSVPGRARATNEKLFFGSGTQLSVL.

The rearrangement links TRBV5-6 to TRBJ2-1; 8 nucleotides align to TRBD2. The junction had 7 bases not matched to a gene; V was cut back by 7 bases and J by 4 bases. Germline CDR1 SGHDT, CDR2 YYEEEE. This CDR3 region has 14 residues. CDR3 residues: CASERAGDYNEQFF. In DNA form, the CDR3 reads TGTGCCAGCGAGCGAGCGGGAGATTACAATGAGCAGTTCTTC.

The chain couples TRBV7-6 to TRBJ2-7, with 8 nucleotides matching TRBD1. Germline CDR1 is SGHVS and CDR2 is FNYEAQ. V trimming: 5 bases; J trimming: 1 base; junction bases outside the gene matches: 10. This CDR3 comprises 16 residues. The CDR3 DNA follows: TGTGCCAGCAGCCTAGGGACAGGCACTTCTTCCTACGAGCAGTACTTC. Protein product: CASSLGTGTSSYEQYF.

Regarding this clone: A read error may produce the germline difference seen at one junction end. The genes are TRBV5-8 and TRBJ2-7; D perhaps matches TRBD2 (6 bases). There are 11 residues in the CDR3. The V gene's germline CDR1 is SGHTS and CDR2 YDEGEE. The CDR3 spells CASSATGTSNF. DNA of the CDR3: TGTGCCAGCAGCGCAACCGGGACTTCTAACTTC.

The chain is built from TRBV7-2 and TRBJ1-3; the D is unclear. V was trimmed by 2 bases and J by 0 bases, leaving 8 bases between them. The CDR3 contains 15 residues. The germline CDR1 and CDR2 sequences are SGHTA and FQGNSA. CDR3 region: CASSLSAISGNTIYF. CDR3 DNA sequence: TGTGCCAGCAGCTTAAGCGCAATCTCTGGAAACACCATATATTTT.

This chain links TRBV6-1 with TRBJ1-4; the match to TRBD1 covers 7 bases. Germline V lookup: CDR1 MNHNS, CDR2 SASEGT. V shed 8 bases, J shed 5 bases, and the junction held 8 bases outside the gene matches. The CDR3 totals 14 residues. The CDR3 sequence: CASYPGQINEKLFF. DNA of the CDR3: TGTGCCAGCTACCCGGGACAGATAAATGAAAAACTGTTTTTT.

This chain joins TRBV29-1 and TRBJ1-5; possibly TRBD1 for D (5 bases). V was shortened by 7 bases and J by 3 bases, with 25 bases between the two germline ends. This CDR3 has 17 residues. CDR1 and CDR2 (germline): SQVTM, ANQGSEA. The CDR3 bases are TGCAGCGGTGGGGGGGAGGCAGATTCGGGGTTCAATCAGCCCCAGCATTTT. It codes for CSGGGEADSGFNQPQHF.

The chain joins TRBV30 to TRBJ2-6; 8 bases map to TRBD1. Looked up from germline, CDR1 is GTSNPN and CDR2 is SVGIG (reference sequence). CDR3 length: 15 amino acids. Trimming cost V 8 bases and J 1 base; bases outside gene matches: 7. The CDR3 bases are TGTGCCGGGGGGACAGGCCAGTCTGGGGCCAACGTCCTGACTTTC. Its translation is CAGGTGQSGANVLTF.

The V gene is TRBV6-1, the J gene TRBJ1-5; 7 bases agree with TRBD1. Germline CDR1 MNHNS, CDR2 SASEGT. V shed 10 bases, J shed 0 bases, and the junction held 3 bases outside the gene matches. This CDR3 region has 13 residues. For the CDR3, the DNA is TGTGCCACACAGGGGTATAGCAATCAGCCCCAGCATTTT. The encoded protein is CATQGYSNQPQHF.

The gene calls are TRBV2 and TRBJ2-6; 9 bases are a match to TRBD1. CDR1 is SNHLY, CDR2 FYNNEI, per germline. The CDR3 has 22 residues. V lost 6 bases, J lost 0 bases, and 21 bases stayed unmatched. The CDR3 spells CASSKPPYGQGRLPSGANVLTF. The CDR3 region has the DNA TGTGCCAGCAGCAAACCCCCATACGGACAGGGGCGTTTACCCTCTGGGGCCAACGTCCTGACTTTC.